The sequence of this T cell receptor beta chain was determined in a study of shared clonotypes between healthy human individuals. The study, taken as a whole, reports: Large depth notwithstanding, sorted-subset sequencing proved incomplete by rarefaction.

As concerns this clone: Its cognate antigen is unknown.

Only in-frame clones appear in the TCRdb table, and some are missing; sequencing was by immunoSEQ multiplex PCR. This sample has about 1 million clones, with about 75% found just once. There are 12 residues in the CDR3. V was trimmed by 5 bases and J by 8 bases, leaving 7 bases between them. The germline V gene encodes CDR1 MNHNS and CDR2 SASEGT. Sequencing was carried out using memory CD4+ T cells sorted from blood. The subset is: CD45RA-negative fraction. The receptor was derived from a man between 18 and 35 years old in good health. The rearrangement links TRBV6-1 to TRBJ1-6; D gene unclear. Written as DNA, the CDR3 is TGTGCCAGCAGTATTACGGATTCACCCCTCCACTTT. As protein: CASSITDSPLHF.